These 8 T cell receptor beta chains came from one sample sequenced in a study of identical twins. TCRdb passed the 5' RACE reads through MiXCR, listing each CDR3 protein once. In the table there are around 690,000 distinct CDR3 sequences, less than 25% of which are singletons. These data were also filed under a second study, of T cells expressing NK-cell markers.

Source material: PBMCs. These receptors were collected from a woman between 18 and 29 years old in good health.

V is TRBV12-3 or TRBV12-4 and J is TRBJ2-1; D tentatively fits TRBD1 or TRBD2 (6 bases each). This CDR3 has 12 residues. V was cut by 6 bases and J by 15 bases, with 18 bases left in between. The CDR3 is CASSPNSGAPFF. CDR3 bases: TGTGCCAGCAGCCCAAACTCGGGGGCCCCGTTCTTC.

The chain employs TRBV18 and TRBJ2-6; TRBD1 matches 8 bases. V lost 0 bases and J lost 4; bases outside the gene matches: 8. Germline assignment: CDR1 KGHSH and CDR2 LQKENI. CDR3 length: 18 amino acids. In DNA, the CDR3 is TGTGCCAGCTCACCACCGGCCGACAGGGGCCCCGGGGCCAACGTCCTGACTTTC. Residues: CASSPPADRGPGANVLTF.

This clonotype was seen only a few times. The chain has TRBV29-1 and TRBJ1-2; D might be TRBD1 (5 bases). The CDR3 covers 15 residues. The V end lost 6 bases, the J end lost 2 bases, and 19 bases lay between the germline ends. Germline values: CDR1 SQVTM, CDR2 ANQGSEA. CDR3 protein: CSVYGTPTQNYGYTF. CDR3 nucleotides: TGCAGCGTCTACGGGACGCCCACTCAGAACTATGGCTACACCTTC.

Only a few counts were recorded for this clonotype. This chain connects TRBV5-1 to TRBJ2-7, with TRBD2 identical over 9 bases. In germline, CDR1 is SGHRS, CDR2 YFSETQ. The length of the CDR3 is 16 residues. V lost 0 bases to trimming and J lost 3 bases; unmatched junction nucleotides: 7. CDR3 residues: CASSLVTSGSHYEQYF. The CDR3 bases are TGCGCCAGCAGCTTGGTGACTAGCGGCTCCCACTACGAGCAGTACTTC.

The sample holds a few counts of this clonotype. The V gene is TRBV10-3, the J gene TRBJ2-1; 10 positions match TRBD2. Germline CDR1 is ENHRY and CDR2 is SYGVKD. The trim removed 5 bases at V and 2 bases at J, leaving 3 bases unmatched. The CDR3 has 15 amino acids. CDR3 residues: CAISPSGRTYNEQFF. For the CDR3, the DNA is TGTGCCATCAGTCCTAGCGGGAGAACCTACAATGAGCAGTTCTTC.

V is TRBV20-1 and J is TRBJ2-7; possibly TRBD2 for D (5 bases). The CDR3 is 14 amino acids. Germline V lookup: CDR1 DFQATT, CDR2 SNEGSKA (reference sequence). Trimming removed 1 base at V and 0 bases at J, with 10 bases between. The CDR3 DNA follows: TGCAGTGCTAGAGGACCTGGGAGCTCCTACGAGCAGTACTTC. This sequence encodes CSARGPGSSYEQYF.

V and J are TRBV7-3 and TRBJ1-6, with TRBD1 matching over 7 bases. Germline V gene lookup returns CDR1 SGHTA and CDR2 FQGTGA. The CDR3 sequence is 14 residues long. With V trimmed by 6 bases and J by 9 bases, 8 bases remained unmatched. The CDR3 nucleotides are TGTGCCAGCAGTCGAACAGGGGATGGTTCACCCCTCCACTTT. This codes for CASSRTGDGSPLHF.

This clonotype appeared many times. V usage is TRBV10-3 and J usage is TRBJ2-1; 7 nucleotides line up with TRBD1. Germline CDR1 reads ENHRY; CDR2 reads SYGVKD. V shed 6 bases and J 6 bases; nucleotides not matched to a gene: 8. The CDR3 consists of 14 residues. In nucleotides, the CDR3 is TGTGCCATCAGCAACCGGGACAGCTTCAATGAGCAGTTCTTC. Translation gives CAISNRDSFNEQFF.